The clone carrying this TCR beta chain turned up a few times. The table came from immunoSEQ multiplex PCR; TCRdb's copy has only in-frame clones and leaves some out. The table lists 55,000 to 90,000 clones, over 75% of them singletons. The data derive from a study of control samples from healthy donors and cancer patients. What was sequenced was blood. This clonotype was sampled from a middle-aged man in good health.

CDR3 sequence reads: CASSLDLLSGAHGYTF. The CDR3 coding sequence is TGTGCCAGCAGCTTAGATCTACTTTCAGGGGCTCATGGCTACACCTTC. The gene calls are TRBV11-2 and TRBJ1-2; D may be TRBD1 (6 bases). CDR3 length: 16 amino acids. The germline V and J ends were trimmed by 0 bases and 6 bases, with 17 bases remaining between them. Germline CDR1 and CDR2: SGHAT and FQNNGV.